This T cell receptor (beta chain) is from a study of CD8 T cells in ankylosing spondylitis. Whole-study findings and limits: The clones that were linked to disease were reported to be significantly enriched in matched synovial fluid samples from ankylosing spondylitis patients. In the blood and synovial fluid of reactive arthritis, some motif variants had been previously reported. One TCR beta motif, made up of roughly 8 highly homologous variants, appeared characteristic of ankylosing spondylitis blood.

TCRdb itself ran the 5' RACE reads through MiXCR, one entry per CDR3 protein. The data hold 30,000 to 35,000 distinct CDR3 sequences, with less than 40% observed a single time. Only a few counts were recorded for this clonotype. The antigen is undetermined. This TCR was sampled from a male donor with ankylosing spondylitis. The sequencing input was synovial fluid, either unsorted or a sorted T cell fraction (not recorded which).

The CDR3 reads CASSESRGQGETF. The CDR3, as DNA: TGCGCCAGCAGTGAGTCTCGGGGACAGGGGGAGACCTTC. J is TRBJ1-2 and V is TRBV10-1; 11 nucleotides agree with TRBD1. V was clipped by 0 bases and J by 14 bases; unmatched bases: 5. The CDR3 runs 13 residues. Germline V gives CDR1 WNHNN, CDR2 SYGVQD (reference sequence).